Below, one T cell receptor (beta chain) is given with its context. The data were obtained in a study of shared clonotypes between healthy human individuals. Naive CD8 isolation took CD45RO-negative cells positively selected for CCR7 and excluded terminally differentiated effector memory CD45RA+ cells. Those who donated were healthy HIV-negative adults, with no recent acute infections or vaccinations reported. Profiled with immunoSEQ multiplex PCR; TCRdb holds only in-frame clones, not every one. The table includes some 1,900,000 clones, about 95% detected once. The CDR3 is 14 residues long. Deletions cut 1 base from V and 3 bases from J, with 10 bases between. Germline V gene lookup returns CDR1 KGHSH and CDR2 LQKENI.

The sequencing sample was made of naive CD8+ T cells sorted from blood. The receptor's source is a man younger than 35 in good health. The rearrangement joins TRBV18 to TRBJ2-7; tentative D call: TRBD1 (5 bases). In DNA, the CDR3 is TGTGCCAGCTCACCACGACAGTCTAACTACGAGCAGTACTTC. Translating gives CASSPRQSNYEQYF.